The 27 T cell receptor beta chains reported below all come from one sample, sequenced in a study of Graves' ophthalmopathy and Graves' hyperthyroidism. Transcripts of RNA were the source for amplifying TCR beta CDR3 regions. Second-round multiplex PCR came after a first-round RT-PCR that employed HTBI primers. Each CDR3 protein gets one entry after TCRdb re-called the multiplex PCR reads with MiXCR. The sample yields some 750,000 distinct CDR3 sequences, 35% to 50% seen once. Specimen: peripheral blood. These TCRs come from an adult man with Graves' ophthalmopathy.

This clonotype was seen many times. This rearrangement joins TRBV29-1 to TRBJ1-2; D not certain. CDR1 is SQVTM and CDR2 is ANQGSEA in the germline V gene. Trimming removed 2 bases at V and 7 bases at J, with 8 bases between. The CDR3 is 11 residues long. CDR3 sequence: CSVEFFGGYTF. The CDR3 DNA follows: TGCAGCGTTGAATTTTTTGGTGGCTACACCTTC.

This sequence joins TRBV29-1 and TRBJ1-4; D remains unclear. This CDR3 spans 15 amino acids. Germline-derived CDR1 and CDR2 are SQVTM and ANQGSEA. Trimming shortened V by 8 bases and J by 2 bases, and 18 bases separated the two germline ends. Here the CDR3 reads CSLGPRGGTNEKLFF. CDR3 DNA: TGCAGCTTAGGGCCCAGAGGAGGGACTAATGAAAAACTGTTTTTT.

The chain joins TRBV20-1 to TRBJ2-7, with D possibly being TRBD1 (6 bases). Trimming left V 4 bases short and J 3 bases short, with 10 bases between. Germline-derived CDR1 and CDR2 are DFQATT and SNEGSKA (reference sequence). The CDR3 is 12 residues long. The CDR3 region has the DNA TGCAGTGCTACCGTGACAGGCTACGAGCAGTACTTC. Its protein is CSATVTGYEQYF.

This clonotype was detected only a few times. J is TRBJ2-7 and V is TRBV24-1; D unclear. V was pared by 2 bases and J by 5 bases, with 9 bases between. CDR1 is KGHDR and CDR2 is SFDVKD in the germline V gene. This CDR3 has 13 amino acids. CDR3 bases: TGTGCCACCAGTGATTCGGACGCAAACGAGCAGTACTTC. Amino acid sequence: CATSDSDANEQYF.

The chain recombines TRBV20-1 with TRBJ1-2; a weak D match, TRBD1 (5 bases). V gave up 0 bases and J gave up 4 bases, with 9 bases separating them. There are 13 residues in the CDR3. Germline V gene sequence: CDR1 DFQATT, CDR2 SNEGSKA (reference sequence). This CDR3 reads CSAREPGPYGYTF. The CDR3 coding sequence is TGCAGTGCTAGAGAGCCGGGACCCTATGGCTACACCTTC.

This clonotype was counted many times. J is TRBJ2-6 and V is TRBV19; a possible D gene is TRBD2 (6 bases). The CDR3 runs 17 residues. The V and J ends lost 6 bases and 0 bases respectively, with 15 bases between them. Germline CDR1 LNHDA, CDR2 SQIVND (reference sequence). Here the CDR3 reads CASSPRGMSSGANVLTF. Here the CDR3 DNA reads TGTGCCAGTAGCCCTCGGGGGATGAGCTCTGGGGCCAACGTCCTGACTTTC.

V and J are TRBV10-3 and TRBJ1-2; D may be TRBD1 (6 bases). The V end was cut by 10 bases, the J end by 1 base, with 16 bases between. The CDR3 spans 14 residues. Germline CDR1 ENHRY, CDR2 SYGVKD. The DNA of the CDR3 is TGTGCCAGCAGGAGCGGGACAATTAACTATGGCTACACCTTC. It specifies CASRSGTINYGYTF.

As regards this clonotype: Given a much more abundant clone one base away, this may be a read error. The chain is built from TRBV2 and TRBJ1-2; the D gene is possibly TRBD1 (5 bases). In germline, CDR1 is SNHLY, CDR2 FYNNEI. The CDR3 extends over 13 amino acids. Deletions cut 11 bases from V and 7 bases from J, with 20 bases between. In nucleotides, the CDR3 is TGTGCCGGTTTGGACACGGGACTGGGTGGCTACACCTTC. Its translation: CAGLDTGLGGYTF.

The rearrangement links TRBV7-9 to TRBJ1-1; the D gene is possibly TRBD1 (5 bases). Germline V CDR1 and CDR2: SEHNR, FQNEAQ (reference sequence). Trimming removed 8 bases at V and 4 bases at J, with 23 bases between. The CDR3 length is 16 residues. Written as DNA, the CDR3 is TGTGCCAGCTCACCGACCTCGTCCAGGGCACTCACTGAAGCTTTCTTT. This encodes CASSPTSSRALTEAFF.

Concerning this clonotype itself: A junction boundary mismatches the germline segment, possibly from a read error. This sequence joins TRBV20-1 and TRBJ1-2, with D unresolved. The CDR3 has 11 amino acids. CDR1 is DFQATT and CDR2 is SNEGSKA in the germline V gene (reference sequence). The CDR3 sequence is CSARDARISPF. The CDR3 DNA is TGCAGTGCTAGAGATGCCAGAATCTCCCCCTTC.

V and J are TRBV6-2 or TRBV6-3 and TRBJ1-1; D gene uncertain. Trimming removed 6 bases from V and 4 bases from J, with 15 bases in between. The length of the CDR3 is 14 residues. Germline CDR1 MNHEY, CDR2 SVGEGT. This CDR3 is CASRPRAGITEAFF. The CDR3 DNA reads TGTGCCAGCAGACCCCGGGCGGGGATCACTGAAGCTTTCTTT.

To note about this clonotype: A much larger clone is a single base away; this may be a read error. The chain joins TRBV29-1 to TRBJ1-5; D call uncertain. Germline V lookup: CDR1 SQVTM, CDR2 ANQGSEA. The CDR3 is 12 residues long. CDR3 nucleotides: TGCAGCGCTGGGAGCACCAATCGGCCCCAGCATTTT. As protein: CSAGSTNRPQHF.

V is TRBV20-1 and J is TRBJ1-6; the match to TRBD1 covers 7 bases. CDR1 is DFQATT and CDR2 is SNEGSKA in the germline V gene (reference sequence). J gave up 6 bases and V 2 bases, and 1 base lay outside the gene matches. This CDR3 is 13 amino acids long. CDR3 region: CSARRQGNSPLHF. CDR3 DNA: TGCAGTGCTAGACGACAGGGTAATTCACCCCTCCACTTT.

This clonotype was counted ten times or more. The chain carries TRBV7-9 and TRBJ2-7, with no clear D. CDR3 length equals 12 residues. V was trimmed by 1 base and J by 6 bases, leaving 7 bases between them. Per the germline V gene, CDR1 is SEHNR and CDR2 is FQNEAQ (reference sequence). The CDR3 region is CASSLVPREQYF. In nucleotides, the CDR3 is TGTGCCAGCAGCTTAGTCCCGCGCGAGCAGTACTTC.

V gene TRBV7-9 combines with J gene TRBJ1-4, with a possible D match to TRBD1 (6 bases). The CDR3 is made up of 16 amino acids. V lost 1 base and J 8 bases, leaving 17 bases between the germline ends. Looked up from germline, CDR1 is SEHNR and CDR2 is FQNEAQ (reference sequence). The CDR3 protein is CASSLDINREGEKLFF. CDR3 bases: TGTGCCAGCAGCTTAGATATTAACAGGGAAGGGGAAAAACTGTTTTTT.

At least ten counts were recorded for this clonotype. The CDR3 region has the DNA TGTGCCAGCAGTAAAACGACTAGCGGGAGGGGAGGTGACGAGCAGTACTTC. Protein sequence: CASSKTTSGRGGDEQYF. The chain couples TRBV25-1 to TRBJ2-7; TRBD2 aligns across 14 bases. CDR3 size: 17 residues. The V segment lost 5 bases and the J segment 5 bases; nucleotides outside the gene matches: 11. Germline values: CDR1 MGHDK, CDR2 SYGVNS.

This clonotype occurred many times. This chain connects TRBV2 to TRBJ2-6; D ambiguous. Germline-derived CDR1 and CDR2 are SNHLY and FYNNEI. Trimming removed 6 bases at V and 0 bases at J, with 3 bases between. The CDR3 spans 13 residues. This chain's CDR3 is CASRDSGANVLTF. CDR3 DNA sequence: TGTGCCAGCAGAGACTCTGGGGCCAACGTCCTGACTTTC.

The V call is TRBV10-2, the J call TRBJ1-1, with 8 bases fitting TRBD1. Germline CDR1 WSHSY, CDR2 SAAADI. Unmatched junction bases numbered 2, after V lost 4 bases and J lost 4 bases. The CDR3 contains 13 residues. CDR3 in DNA: TGCGCCAGCAGTGCGGACAGGGTCACTGAAGCTTTCTTT. As protein: CASSADRVTEAFF.

This clonotype has only one observation. The J gene is TRBJ1-2, the V gene TRBV20-1, with a possible D match to TRBD1 (5 bases). The CDR3 consists of 13 residues. V shed 5 bases and J shed 4 bases, with 14 bases lying between them. From germline, CDR1 is DFQATT and CDR2 SNEGSKA (reference sequence). CDR3 residues: CSAWSGGIYGYTF. CDR3 nucleotides: TGCAGTGCTTGGAGCGGGGGGATCTATGGCTACACCTTC.

This clonotype was observed at least ten times. The CDR3 protein is CATSDPGLRGYTF. DNA of the CDR3: TGTGCCACCAGTGATCCAGGGTTGCGAGGCTACACCTTC. The chain joins TRBV24-1 to TRBJ1-2; D perhaps matches TRBD1 (5 bases). V was cut by 3 bases and J by 8 bases, with 12 bases left in between. The germline CDR1 and CDR2 sequences are KGHDR and SFDVKD. This CDR3 has 13 residues.

This clonotype was seen ten or more times. The gene calls are TRBV15 and TRBJ1-4, with D possibly TRBD1 on 5 matching bases. Germline loops: CDR1 LNHNV, CDR2 YYDKDF (reference sequence). The length of the CDR3 is 15 residues. V was pared by 1 base and J by 8 bases, with 14 bases between. DNA for the CDR3: TGTGCCACCAGCAGAGGATGGGGGGACGAGGAAAAACTGTTTTTT. This gives the protein CATSRGWGDEEKLFF. The complete variable domain, with remaining parts taken from reference TRBV15 and TRBJ1-4, reads DAMVIQNPRYQVTQFGKPVTLSCSQTLNHNVMYWYQQKSSQAPKLLFHYYDKDFNNEADTPDNFQSRRPNTSFCFLDIRSPGLGDTAMYLCATSRGWGDEEKLFFGSGTQLSVL.

This chain uses TRBV7-9 with TRBJ2-7; 12 bases are a match to TRBD1. This CDR3 is 16 amino acids long. The germline gives CDR1 SEHNR, CDR2 FQNEAQ (reference sequence). Trimming took 4 bases from V and 3 from J; bases not matched to a gene: 7. CDR3 DNA: TGTGCCAGCAGCTCCGGGACAGGGGGCATAATCTACGAGCAGTACTTC. The encoded protein is CASSSGTGGIIYEQYF. Full variable domain (rest looked up from reference TRBV7-9 and TRBJ2-7): DTGVSQNPRHKITKRGQNVTFRCDPISEHNRLYWYRQTLGQGPEFLTYFQNEAQLEKSRLLSDRFSAERPKGSFSTLEIQRTEQGDSAMYLCASSSGTGGIIYEQYFGPGTRLTVT.

This clonotype was recorded a few times. The chain couples TRBV6-5 to TRBJ1-1; unclear D gene. CDR3 size: 14 residues. Per germline, CDR1 MNHEY and CDR2 SVGAGI. Between the trimmed V and J ends, which lost 2 bases and 2 bases, there was a span of 9 bases. The CDR3 DNA follows: TGTGCCAGCAGTTACATCGGATATAACACTGAAGCTTTCTTT. This codes for CASSYIGYNTEAFF.

For this clonotype: Mismatch with germline at one junction end may stem from a read error. V usage is TRBV24-1 and J usage is TRBJ2-2, with TRBD2 as a possible D gene (6 bases). Germline loops: CDR1 KGHDR, CDR2 SFDVKD. CDR3 size: 13 residues. The CDR3 coding sequence is TGTGCCACCAGTGATTTTGGGGCCGGGGGGCTGTTTTTT. Translation gives CATSDFGAGGLFF.

This clonotype was seen at least ten times. The chain has TRBV2 and TRBJ1-2; D unclear. CDR1 is SNHLY and CDR2 is FYNNEI in the germline V gene. The CDR3 runs 13 residues. V gave up 8 bases and J gave up 10 bases, with 20 bases separating them. CDR3 in amino acids: CASAPRGAGDYTF. Written as DNA, the CDR3 is TGTGCCAGCGCCCCCCGGGGAGCGGGCGACTACACCTTC.

This clonotype was seen at least ten times. The V and J genes are TRBV10-1 and TRBJ2-7, with TRBD1 as a possible D gene (5 bases). The V and J ends lost 6 bases and 3 bases respectively, with 15 bases between them. CDR3 length: 14 amino acids. Germline loops: CDR1 WNHNN, CDR2 SYGVQD (reference sequence). CDR3 in amino acids: CASSEEGAYYEQYF. DNA of the CDR3: TGCGCCAGCAGCGAAGAAGGGGCTTACTACGAGCAGTACTTC.

This chain connects TRBV6-5 to TRBJ1-1, with TRBD1 as a possible D gene (6 bases). This CDR3 has 15 amino acids. The germline V and J ends were trimmed by 1 base and 1 base, with 10 bases remaining between them. Per germline, CDR1 MNHEY and CDR2 SVGAGI. CDR3 residues: CASSYLGAANTEAFF. CDR3 DNA: TGTGCCAGCAGTTACTTGGGGGCAGCGAACACTGAAGCTTTCTTT.